These 5 T cell receptor beta chains were all obtained from the same sample, sequenced in a study of T-cell memory formation after mild COVID-19. TCRdb re-analysed the 5' RACE reads in MiXCR, keeping a single row per CDR3 protein. The sample holds about 160,000 distinct CDR3 sequences, 25% to 40% seen once. The sample taken for sequencing was PBMCs or a T cell subset sorted from them (not recorded which). These receptors all come from an adult woman who had mild COVID-19 (a few samples of this study predate the infection). Cell type and time point are not known.

The J gene is TRBJ2-7, the V gene TRBV9; D gene ambiguous. The germline gives CDR1 SGDLS, CDR2 YYNGEE. The CDR3 covers 13 residues. V was cut by 2 bases and J by 6 bases, with 12 bases left in between. The CDR3 DNA follows: TGTGCCAGCAGCGTGCATCAGACCCGCGAGCAGTACTTC. It is translated as CASSVHQTREQYF.

This clonotype was detected a few times. The chain is built from TRBV20-1 and TRBJ1-1; D is uncertain. Trimming shortened V by 5 bases and J by 0 bases, and 7 bases separated the two germline ends. Germline V gene lookup returns CDR1 DFQATT and CDR2 SNEGSKA (reference sequence). The CDR3 runs to 12 residues. The CDR3 protein is CSAETMNTEAFF. The CDR3 bases are TGCAGTGCTGAGACGATGAACACTGAAGCTTTCTTT.

The chain employs TRBV29-1 and TRBJ1-2; D ambiguous. CDR3 length: 12 amino acids. Germline V gives CDR1 SQVTM, CDR2 ANQGSEA. The V and J ends lost 3 bases and 8 bases respectively, with 13 bases between them. The CDR3 here is CSVDVAAQGYTF. The DNA for the CDR3 is TGCAGCGTTGATGTGGCAGCGCAAGGCTACACCTTC.

The rearrangement joins TRBV11-3 to TRBJ2-1; 12 bases fit TRBD2. Germline assignment: CDR1 SGHNT and CDR2 YENEEA. This CDR3 has 15 amino acids. Trimming at V came to 5 bases and at J to 5 bases, leaving 4 bases not matched to a gene. The CDR3 nucleotides read TGTGCCAGCAGCCCTACTAGCGGGGGGCACAATGAGCAGTTCTTC. This gives the protein CASSPTSGGHNEQFF.

This clonotype was seen more than once but under ten times. The V and J genes are TRBV5-1 and TRBJ2-2, with D possibly being TRBD1 or TRBD2 (5 bases each). This CDR3 contains 20 residues. CDR1 and CDR2 from the germline V gene are SGHRS and YFSETQ. V shed 1 base and J shed 0 bases, with 22 bases lying between them. CDR3 nucleotide sequence: TGCGCCAGCAGCTTGTTTCCTGTAGACGGGACGCCCGCGAACACCGGGGAGCTGTTTTTT. It translates to CASSLFPVDGTPANTGELFF.